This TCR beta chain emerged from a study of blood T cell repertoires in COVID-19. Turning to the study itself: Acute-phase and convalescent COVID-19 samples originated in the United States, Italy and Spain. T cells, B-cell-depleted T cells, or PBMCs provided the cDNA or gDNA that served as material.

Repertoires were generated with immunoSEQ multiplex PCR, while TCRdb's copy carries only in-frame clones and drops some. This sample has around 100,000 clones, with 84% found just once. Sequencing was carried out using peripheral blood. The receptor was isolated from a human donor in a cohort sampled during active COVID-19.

The CDR3 nucleotides are TGCGCCAGCAGTGATTCGACAGGGCCTGGAAACACCATATATTTT. Protein sequence: CASSDSTGPGNTIYF. V gene TRBV10-2 combines with J gene TRBJ1-3; 7 bases match TRBD1. J lost 2 bases, V lost 3 bases, and 4 bases had no gene match. Germline-derived CDR1 and CDR2 are WSHSY and SAAADI. The CDR3 contains 15 residues.